This T cell receptor beta chain was sequenced for a study of cytomegalovirus exposure and HLA in healthy donors. PCR was performed using 60 Vbeta and 13 Jbeta primers. Only in-frame clones appear in the TCRdb table, and some are missing; sequencing was by immunoSEQ multiplex PCR. The sample shows approximately 160,000 clones, approximately 80% of them seen only once. The CDR3 contains 14 residues. Germline V gives CDR1 MNHNY, CDR2 SVGAGI (reference sequence). With V trimmed by 2 bases and J by 6 bases, 6 bases remained unmatched. This clone was seen once. No antigen is known for it. Study observations and caveats: Altogether, some 160 TCR beta chains were recorded as cytomegalovirus-associated.

The rearrangement joins TRBV6-6 to TRBJ2-5; 7 bases align to TRBD1. The source of this sequence is a man younger than 45 in good health and CMV-seropositive. Source material: PBMCs. CDR3 loop: CASSYDTGEQTQYF. In nucleotides, the CDR3 is TGTGCCAGCAGTTACGATACAGGGGAGCAGACCCAGTACTTC.